Below, one TCR beta chain is given with its context. Antigen unknown. The sample comes from a study of T cell repertoires in cytomegalovirus infection. From the reads, TCRdb called clonotypes with MiXCR, one entry per CDR3 protein. Here the sample spans 550,000 to 850,000 distinct CDR3 sequences, around a third being singletons. The origin of this receptor is a human donor in good health (CMV status not recorded). Some clones in this sample may be carry-over from other donors' samples. The sample was cultured PBMCs, taken from culture after CMV antigen stimulation.

The CDR3 loop reads CASSLGIRNEQFF. In nucleotides, the CDR3 is TGTGCCAGCAGCCTGGGAATACGGAATGAGCAGTTCTTC. V is TRBV11-2 and J is TRBJ2-1; D is unclear. Germline values: CDR1 SGHAT, CDR2 FQNNGV. V gave up 5 bases and J gave up 7 bases, with 12 bases separating them. The CDR3 extends over 13 amino acids.